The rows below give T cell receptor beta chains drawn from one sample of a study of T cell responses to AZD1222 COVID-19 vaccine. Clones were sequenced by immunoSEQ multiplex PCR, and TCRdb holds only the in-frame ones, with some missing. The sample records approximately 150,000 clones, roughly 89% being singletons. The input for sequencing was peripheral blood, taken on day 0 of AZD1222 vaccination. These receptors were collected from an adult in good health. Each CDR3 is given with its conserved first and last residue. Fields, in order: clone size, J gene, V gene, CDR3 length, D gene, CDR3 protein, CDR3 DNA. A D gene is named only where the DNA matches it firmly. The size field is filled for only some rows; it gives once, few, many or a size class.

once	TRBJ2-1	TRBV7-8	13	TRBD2	CAISVTSYDEQFF	TGTGCCATCTCGGTGACTAGCTACGATGAGCAGTTCTTC
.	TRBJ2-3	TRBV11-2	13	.	CASSPAKADTQYF	TGTGCCAGCAGCCCCGCAAAAGCAGATACGCAGTATTTT
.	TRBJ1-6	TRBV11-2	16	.	CASSSLTEYYNSPLHF	TGTGCCAGCAGCTCCCTTACAGAATACTATAATTCACCCCTCCACTTT
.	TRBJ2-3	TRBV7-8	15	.	CASRETGTPGDTQYF	TGTGCCAGCAGAGAGACAGGCACCCCGGGAGATACGCAGTATTTT
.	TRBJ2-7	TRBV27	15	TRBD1	CASRTDRGKTYEQYF	TGTGCCAGCAGAACCGACAGGGGGAAAACGTACGAGCAGTACTTC
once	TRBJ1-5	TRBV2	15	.	CASSEQTGKQWPQHF	TGTGCCAGCAGTGAGCAGACAGGTAAACAGTGGCCCCAGCATTTT
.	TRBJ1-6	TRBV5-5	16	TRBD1	CASRNLDRGWNSPLHF	TGTGCCAGCAGAAACCTCGACAGGGGTTGGAATTCACCCCTCCACTTT
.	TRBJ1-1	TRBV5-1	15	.	CASSPDRTLSTEAFF	TGCGCCAGCAGCCCGGACAGAACCCTGAGCACTGAAGCTTTCTTT
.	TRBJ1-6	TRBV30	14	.	CACAIGIDNSPLHF	TGTGCCTGTGCAATTGGCATCGATAATTCACCCCTCCACTTT
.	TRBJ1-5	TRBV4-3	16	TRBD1	CASSQDWTGPNQPQHF	TGCGCCAGCAGCCAAGATTGGACAGGTCCGAATCAGCCCCAGCATTTT
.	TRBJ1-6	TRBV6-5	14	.	CASSPKGAGTPLHF	TGTGCCAGCAGTCCAAAAGGGGCGGGGACACCCCTCCACTTT
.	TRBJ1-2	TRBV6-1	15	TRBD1	CASSEIGQGARGYTF	TGTGCCAGCAGTGAAATCGGCCAGGGGGCGCGGGGCTACACCTTC
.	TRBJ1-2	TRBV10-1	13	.	CASSPSGLVGYTF	TGCGCCAGCAGTCCCTCGGGACTAGTCGGCTACACCTTC
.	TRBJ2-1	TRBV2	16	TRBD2	CASRGRTSNSYNEQFF	TGTGCCAGCAGGGGCCGGACTAGCAATTCCTACAATGAGCAGTTCTTC
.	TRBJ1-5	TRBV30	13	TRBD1	CAWSGTGAQPQHF	TGTGCCTGGAGTGGGACAGGGGCTCAGCCCCAGCATTTT
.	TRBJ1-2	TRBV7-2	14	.	CASSLLQGMYGYTF	TGTGCCAGCAGCTTACTACAGGGAATGTATGGCTACACCTTC
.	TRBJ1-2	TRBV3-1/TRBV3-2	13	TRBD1	CASSLTGDYGYTF	TGTGCCAGCAGCCTGACAGGGGACTATGGCTACACCTTC
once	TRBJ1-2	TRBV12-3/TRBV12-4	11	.	CASSSSSGYTF	TGTGCCAGCAGTTCTTCTAGCGGCTACACCTTC
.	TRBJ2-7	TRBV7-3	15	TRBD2	CASSLPGGGLYEQYF	TGTGCCAGCAGCTTACCGGGCGGGGGTTTGTACGAGCAGTACTTC
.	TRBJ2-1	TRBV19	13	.	CASSIAGYGEQFF	TGTGCCAGTAGTATCGCAGGGTACGGTGAGCAGTTCTTC
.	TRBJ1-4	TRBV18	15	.	CASSRTTGGNEKLFF	TGTGCCAGCTCACGGACGACAGGTGGTAATGAAAAACTGTTTTTT
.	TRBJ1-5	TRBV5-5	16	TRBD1	CASSPLTGGGNQPQHF	TGTGCCAGCAGCCCCCTTACAGGGGGTGGCAATCAGCCCCAGCATTTT
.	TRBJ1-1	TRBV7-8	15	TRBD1	CASSPRGRLNTEAFF	TGTGCCAGCAGCCCAAGGGGGCGATTGAACACTGAAGCTTTCTTT
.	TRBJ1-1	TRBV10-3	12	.	CAISASDTEAFF	TGTGCCATCAGTGCCTCCGACACTGAAGCTTTCTTT
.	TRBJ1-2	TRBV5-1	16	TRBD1	CASSTGQGARGYGYTF	TGCGCCAGCAGCACAGGACAGGGGGCTAGAGGCTATGGCTACACCTTC
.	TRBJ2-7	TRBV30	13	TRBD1	CAWSQGARYEQYF	TGTGCCTGGAGTCAGGGGGCTCGGTACGAGCAGTACTTC
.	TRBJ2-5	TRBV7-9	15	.	CASSSPEAGQETQYF	TGTGCCAGCAGCTCTCCTGAGGCGGGACAAGAGACCCAGTACTTC
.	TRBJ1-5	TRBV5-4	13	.	CASSLGGDQPQHF	TGTGCCAGCAGCTTGGGGGGAGATCAGCCCCAGCATTTT